The clone carrying this T cell receptor (beta chain) was seen once. The antigen is unknown. This entry is derived from a study of cytomegalovirus exposure and HLA in healthy donors. Overall study context: A prior study identified 110 million or so unique TCR beta sequences from 150 million to 200 million T cells. Notes on the study in general: Later analysis associated a missense DCLRE1C variant with TCR beta V- and J-gene trimming. Researchers reported that a few CMV-associated chains were confirmed in vitro as CMV antigen-specific.

Germline CDR1 MNHNS, CDR2 SASEGT. Trimming took 0 bases from V and 6 from J, leaving 18 bases between them. The CDR3 is made up of 17 amino acids. Both 60 Vbeta primers and 13 Jbeta primers went into the PCR. Measured with immunoSEQ multiplex PCR; TCRdb has only the in-frame clones, and not every one. There are 200,000 to 250,000 clones in the sample; roughly 75% occur only once, and less than 2% lies in the top ten. Material for sequencing was PBMCs. The rearrangement links TRBV6-1 to TRBJ2-1; D may be TRBD2 (6 bases). This TCR derives from a young woman in good health and CMV-seronegative. Here the CDR3 DNA reads TGTGCCAGCAGTGAAGCGGGGCACCAGCGGGTGGGCAATGAGCAGTTCTTC. Protein sequence: CASSEAGHQRVGNEQFF.